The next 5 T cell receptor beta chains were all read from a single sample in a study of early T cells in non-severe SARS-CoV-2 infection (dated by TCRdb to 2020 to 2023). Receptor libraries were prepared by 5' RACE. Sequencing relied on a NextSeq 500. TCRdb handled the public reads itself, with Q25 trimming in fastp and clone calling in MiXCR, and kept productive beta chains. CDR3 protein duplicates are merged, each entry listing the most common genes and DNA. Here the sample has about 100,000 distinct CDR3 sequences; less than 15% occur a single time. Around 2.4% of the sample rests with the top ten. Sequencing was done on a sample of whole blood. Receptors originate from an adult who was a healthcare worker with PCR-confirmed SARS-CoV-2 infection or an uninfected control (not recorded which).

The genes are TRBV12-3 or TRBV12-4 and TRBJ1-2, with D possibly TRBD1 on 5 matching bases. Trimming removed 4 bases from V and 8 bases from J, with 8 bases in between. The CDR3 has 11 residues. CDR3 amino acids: CASSSGFGYTF. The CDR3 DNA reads TGTGCCAGCAGTTCAGGGTTCGGCTACACCTTC.

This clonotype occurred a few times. CDR3 coding DNA: TGTGCCAGCAGCTTTAGCCAGGGAGGGACTGAAGCTTTCTTT. This sequence encodes CASSFSQGGTEAFF. The chain uses TRBV11-2 and TRBJ1-1, with D maybe TRBD1 (5 bases). The germline V and J ends were trimmed by 3 bases and 5 bases, with 13 bases remaining between them. CDR3 length: 14 residues. Germline CDR1 is SGHAT and CDR2 is FQNNGV.

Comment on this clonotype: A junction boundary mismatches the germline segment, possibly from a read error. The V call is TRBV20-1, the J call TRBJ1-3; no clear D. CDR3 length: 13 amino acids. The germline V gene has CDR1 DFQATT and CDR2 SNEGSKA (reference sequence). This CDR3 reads CSASGQVGNTIYF. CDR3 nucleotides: TGCAGCGCTAGTGGTCAGGTCGGAAACACCATATATTTT.

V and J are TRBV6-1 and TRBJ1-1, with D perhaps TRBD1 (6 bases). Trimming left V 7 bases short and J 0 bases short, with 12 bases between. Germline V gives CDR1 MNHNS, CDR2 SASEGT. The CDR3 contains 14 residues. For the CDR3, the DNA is TGTGCCAGCATTCGGGGGCAGGTGAACACTGAAGCTTTCTTT. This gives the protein CASIRGQVNTEAFF.

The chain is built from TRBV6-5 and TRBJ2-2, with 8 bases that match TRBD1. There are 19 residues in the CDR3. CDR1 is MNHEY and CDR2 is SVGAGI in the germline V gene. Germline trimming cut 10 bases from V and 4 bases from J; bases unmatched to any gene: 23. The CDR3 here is CATTRFVYVQGAGTGELFF. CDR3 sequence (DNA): TGTGCCACCACTCGATTTGTCTATGTTCAGGGGGCGGGCACCGGGGAGCTGTTTTTT.